This TCR beta chain was observed in a study of beta chain features in type 1 diabetes. Broader study findings: VDJ junctions from patients with type 1 diabetes contained fewer insertions and more deletions. Healthy donors had naive, central memory and Treg TCRB repertoires that appeared less similar than those seen among patients.

The V end lost 10 bases, the J end lost 3 bases, and 16 bases lay between the germline ends. Germline values: CDR1 ENHRY, CDR2 SYGVKD. CDR3 length equals 14 residues. This clone was seen at least ten times. Its target is unknown. The authors reverse transcribed all of the isolated RNA, so sequencing captured expressed TCRB transcripts. Measured with immunoSEQ multiplex PCR; TCRdb has only the in-frame clones, and not every one. The table lists hundreds of thousands of clones, 13% to 15% of them singletons. The chain is built from TRBV10-3 and TRBJ1-5, with D possibly being TRBD1 (6 bases). The sequence was collected from a man aged 25 to 40 in good health. The specimen was central memory CD4+ T cells from blood. The CDR3 DNA reads TGTGCCAGCAGGTTAACAGGGTTCAATCAGCCCCAGCATTTT. Translating it yields CASRLTGFNQPQHF.